These T cell receptor beta chains were read from a single sample in a study of blood T cell repertoires in COVID-19. Clones were read by immunoSEQ multiplex PCR, and TCRdb kept only the in-frame ones, dropping some. The sample shows under 85,000 clones, about 80% of them seen only once. The material sequenced was peripheral blood. All receptors come from a man aged 25 to 40 with COVID-19, enrolled during active disease. CDR3s include the opening cysteine and the closing phenylalanine or tryptophan. Each record gives: V gene, D gene, CDR3 protein. D genes are given only for firm matches.

v_gene: TRBV18
d_gene: .
CDR3aa: CASSPPWGPYNEQFF

v_gene: TRBV10-3
d_gene: .
CDR3aa: CAISESFLGVGETQYF

v_gene: TRBV7-9
d_gene: TRBD1
CDR3aa: CASSLSVGTGKYSNQPQHF

v_gene: TRBV10-3
d_gene: .
CDR3aa: CAISDGTLVSYTF

v_gene: TRBV28
d_gene: TRBD1
CDR3aa: CASSPGTVYGYTF

v_gene: TRBV6-1
d_gene: TRBD2
CDR3aa: CASSEEAGGHSNTGELFF

v_gene: TRBV12-3/TRBV12-4
d_gene: TRBD1
CDR3aa: CASSLQGKTGYTF

v_gene: TRBV20-1
d_gene: .
CDR3aa: CSALTDTQYF

v_gene: TRBV5-5
d_gene: .
CDR3aa: CASSADRSTNEKLFF

v_gene: TRBV6-6
d_gene: .
CDR3aa: CASGQGVSTEAFF

v_gene: TRBV28
d_gene: .
CDR3aa: CASSLAGEGTEAFF

v_gene: TRBV20-1
d_gene: .
CDR3aa: CSASEGGSGYNEQFF

v_gene: TRBV6-5
d_gene: .
CDR3aa: CASSQRRQGGDTQYF

v_gene: TRBV11-2
d_gene: .
CDR3aa: CASSLLLTDTQYF

v_gene: TRBV4-2
d_gene: TRBD1
CDR3aa: CASSQDGSGGSPLHF

v_gene: TRBV28
d_gene: .
CDR3aa: CASTTGGYTF

v_gene: TRBV2
d_gene: TRBD1
CDR3aa: CASSLGTVSISNQPQHF

v_gene: TRBV7-9
d_gene: .
CDR3aa: CASSYKLGNEQFF

v_gene: TRBV19
d_gene: TRBD1
CDR3aa: CASTGTGGNYGYTF

v_gene: TRBV19
d_gene: TRBD1
CDR3aa: CASSTGGFYEQYF

v_gene: TRBV18
d_gene: TRBD1
CDR3aa: CASSRSEQGTGELFF

v_gene: TRBV29-1
d_gene: .
CDR3aa: CSVEDRLGGAQLNIQYF

v_gene: TRBV9
d_gene: .
CDR3aa: CASSRLTGITYNEQFF

v_gene: TRBV13
d_gene: .
CDR3aa: CASSLGATGRSGTQYF

v_gene: TRBV11-3
d_gene: TRBD1
CDR3aa: CASSSGTGNGNTIYF

v_gene: TRBV4-2
d_gene: TRBD1
CDR3aa: CASSTGTAYGYTF

v_gene: TRBV6-6
d_gene: .
CDR3aa: CASSPLQQNNSPLHF

v_gene: TRBV19
d_gene: .
CDR3aa: CASSMQANTGELFF

v_gene: TRBV2
d_gene: .
CDR3aa: CASSNDRNQPQHF

v_gene: TRBV6-5
d_gene: .
CDR3aa: CASSSVNYGYTF

v_gene: TRBV9
d_gene: .
CDR3aa: CASSVGRGTGYNEQFF

v_gene: TRBV19
d_gene: .
CDR3aa: CASRNLGGAGNQPQHF

v_gene: TRBV28
d_gene: .
CDR3aa: CASSFGNQPQHF

v_gene: TRBV28
d_gene: TRBD1
CDR3aa: CASSSTSGGFTEAFF

v_gene: TRBV9
d_gene: .
CDR3aa: CASSAPRHGAYNEQFF

v_gene: TRBV5-1
d_gene: .
CDR3aa: CASSFRDISSHEQYF

v_gene: TRBV6-2/TRBV6-3
d_gene: TRBD1
CDR3aa: CASSTTGGFEKLFF

v_gene: TRBV18
d_gene: TRBD2
CDR3aa: CASSPGPGGSRTDTQYF

v_gene: TRBV10-3
d_gene: TRBD1
CDR3aa: CAISGQGALGSQPQHF

v_gene: TRBV12-3/TRBV12-4
d_gene: .
CDR3aa: CASSFRGAREQFF

v_gene: TRBV28
d_gene: .
CDR3aa: CASRLRVTGYSNQPQHF

v_gene: TRBV6-5
d_gene: TRBD1
CDR3aa: CASQDREKGYTF

v_gene: TRBV9
d_gene: .
CDR3aa: CASSVRDKDGYTF